The sequence of this TCR beta chain was determined in a study of T cell responses to AZD1222 COVID-19 vaccine. The V gene lost 3 bases and the J gene lost 1 base, with 10 bases spanning the gap. Germline loops: CDR1 SGHVS, CDR2 FQNEAQ. The CDR3 sequence is 14 residues long. Assay used: immunoSEQ multiplex PCR; TCRdb lists only in-frame clones, some missing. This table holds roughly 180,000 clones, approximately 90% found once. The TCR sequence derives from an adult who received the AZD1222 COVID-19 vaccine. Sequenced here: peripheral blood, sampled 28 days after the second AZD1222 dose. This chain uses TRBV7-8 with TRBJ2-7, with a tentative D call TRBD1 (6 bases). The CDR3 nucleotides read TGTGCCAGCAGCTTCGACAGGAAATCCTACGAGCAGTACTTC. This sequence encodes CASSFDRKSYEQYF.